The next 4 T cell receptor beta chains were all read from a single sample in a study of blood T cell repertoires in COVID-19. TCRdb keeps only in-frame clones here, not all; method: immunoSEQ multiplex PCR. The sample comprises more than 200,000 clones, 84% of which are singletons, and around 4.2% rests with the top ten. Sequenced input: peripheral blood. The receptors here all came from a man in his sixties with acute or convalescent COVID-19.

The rearrangement joins TRBV27 to TRBJ2-4; 9 bases are a match to TRBD1. CDR3 length: 15 amino acids. V dropped 8 bases and J dropped 7; count of bases not matched to a gene: 12. CDR1 MNHEY and CDR2 SMNVEV come from the germline V gene (reference sequence). The CDR3 sequence is CASRPQGALKNIQYF. CDR3 sequence (DNA): TGTGCCAGCCGACCACAGGGGGCGCTTAAGAACATTCAGTACTTC.

The chain uses TRBV6-2 or TRBV6-3 and TRBJ2-3, with 9 bases that match TRBD1. V lost 2 bases, J lost 4 bases, and 13 bases stayed unmatched. Germline lookup yields CDR1 MNHEY and CDR2 SVGEGT. CDR3 length: 18 amino acids. In nucleotides, the CDR3 is TGTGCCAGCAGTTACCCGGACAGGGGCCCCTTTCTTCCAGATACGCAGTATTTT. Translation gives CASSYPDRGPFLPDTQYF.

This chain joins TRBV18 and TRBJ1-3, with TRBD1 matching over 7 bases. V shed 0 bases and J 4 bases; nucleotides not matched to a gene: 0. The CDR3 is 14 residues long. The germline CDR1 and CDR2 sequences are KGHSH and LQKENI. The CDR3 DNA reads TGTGCCAGCTCACCACCGGGACAGGGAAACACCATATATTTT. Translated: CASSPPGQGNTIYF. Using reference TRBV18 and TRBJ1-3 for the parts outside the CDR3, the full variable domain is NAGVMQNPRHLVRRRGQEARLRCSPMKGHSHVYWYRQLPEEGLKFMVYLQKENIIDESGMPKERFSAEFPKEGPSILRIQQVVRGDSAAYFCASSPPGQGNTIYFGEGSWLTVV.

This clone was counted once. The J gene is TRBJ1-5, the V gene TRBV19; no firm D call. V dropped 5 bases and J dropped 4 bases, with 9 bases sitting between them. Germline-derived CDR1 and CDR2 are LNHDA and SQIVND (reference sequence). This CDR3 comprises 13 residues. CDR3: CASSRQENQPQHF. As DNA, the CDR3 is TGTGCCAGTAGTCGGCAGGAAAATCAGCCCCAGCATTTT.